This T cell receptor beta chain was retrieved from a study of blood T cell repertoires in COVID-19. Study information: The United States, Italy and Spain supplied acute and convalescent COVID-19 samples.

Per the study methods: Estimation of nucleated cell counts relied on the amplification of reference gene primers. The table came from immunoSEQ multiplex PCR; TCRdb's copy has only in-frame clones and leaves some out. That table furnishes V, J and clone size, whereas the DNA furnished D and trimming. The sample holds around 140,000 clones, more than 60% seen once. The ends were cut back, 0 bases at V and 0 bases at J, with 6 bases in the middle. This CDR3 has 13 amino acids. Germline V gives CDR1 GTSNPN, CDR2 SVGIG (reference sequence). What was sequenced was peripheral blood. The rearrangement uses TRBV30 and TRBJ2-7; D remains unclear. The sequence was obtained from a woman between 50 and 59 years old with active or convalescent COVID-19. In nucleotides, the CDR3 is TGTGCCTGGAGTGTGCAGCGCTCCTACGAGCAGTACTTC. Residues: CAWSVQRSYEQYF.